This T cell receptor beta chain was obtained from a study of blood T cell repertoires in COVID-19. For the study at large: The United States, Italy and Spain provided the acute and convalescent COVID-19 samples. PBMCs, B-cell-depleted T cells, or T cells were the source of the cDNA or gDNA that made up the material.

This clone was counted a single time. Original data processing: Amplification with reference gene primers provided the estimates of nucleated cell counts. Assay used: immunoSEQ multiplex PCR; TCRdb lists only in-frame clones, some missing. That table is the source of V, J and clone size, and D and trimming were worked out from the DNA. The data show about 220,000 clones, roughly 85% seen once. The receptor's source is a man aged 50-60 years who had recovered from COVID-19. Input material: peripheral blood.

DNA of the CDR3: TGTGCCAGCGAATGGGGACAGGCCCCTCTTCGGGCCAACGTCCTGACTTTC. Its translation: CASEWGQAPLRANVLTF. The genes are TRBV27 and TRBJ2-6; 8 bases align to TRBD1. V gave up 8 bases and J gave up 5 bases; unmatched junction bases: 14. The CDR3 extends over 17 amino acids. Per the germline V gene, CDR1 is MNHEY and CDR2 is SMNVEV (reference sequence). Together with reference TRBV27 and TRBJ2-6, the CDR3 gives the full variable domain: EAQVTQNPRYLITVTGKKLTVTCSQNMNHEYMSWYRQDPGLGLRQIYYSMNVEVTDKGDVPEGYKVSRKEKRNFPLILESPSPNQTSLYFCASEWGQAPLRANVLTFGAGSRLTVL.